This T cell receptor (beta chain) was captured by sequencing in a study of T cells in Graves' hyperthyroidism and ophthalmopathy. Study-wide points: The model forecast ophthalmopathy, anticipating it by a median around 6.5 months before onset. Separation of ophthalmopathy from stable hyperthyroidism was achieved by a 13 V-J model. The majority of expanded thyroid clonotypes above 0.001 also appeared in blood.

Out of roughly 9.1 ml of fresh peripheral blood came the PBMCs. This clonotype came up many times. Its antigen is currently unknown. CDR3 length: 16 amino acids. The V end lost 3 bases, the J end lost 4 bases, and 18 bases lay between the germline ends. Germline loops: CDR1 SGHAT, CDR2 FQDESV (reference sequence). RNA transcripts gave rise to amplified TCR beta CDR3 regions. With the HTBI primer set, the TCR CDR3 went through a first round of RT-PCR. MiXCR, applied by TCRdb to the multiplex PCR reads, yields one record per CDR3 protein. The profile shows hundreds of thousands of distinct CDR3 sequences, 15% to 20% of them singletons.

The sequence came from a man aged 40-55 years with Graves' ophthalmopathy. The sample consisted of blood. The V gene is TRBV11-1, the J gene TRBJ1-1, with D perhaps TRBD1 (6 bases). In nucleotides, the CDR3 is TGTGCCAGCAGCTTTTATCAAACCGCCAGGGGCACTGAAGCTTTCTTT. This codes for CASSFYQTARGTEAFF.